This entry features one TCR beta chain sequence. The protocol was immunoSEQ multiplex PCR, while the TCRdb copy is restricted to in-frame clones and leaves out a portion. The data contain fewer than 400,000 clones, roughly nine tenths of them singletons. This sample is drawn from a study of blood T cell repertoires in COVID-19. Study as a whole: The cDNA or gDNA used as material had been derived from T cells, B-cell-depleted T cells, or PBMCs.

Material: peripheral blood. The TCR sequence derives from a woman aged 30 to 39 with COVID-19, enrolled during active disease.

DNA of the CDR3: TGTGCCAGCGGACAGGGGGTAAACATTCAGTACTTC. Its protein is CASGQGVNIQYF. The chain combines TRBV28 with TRBJ2-4; 10 nucleotides match TRBD1. The germline V gene has CDR1 MDHEN and CDR2 SYDVKM. This CDR3 comprises 12 residues. V shed 8 bases and J 6 bases; nucleotides not matched to a gene: 1.